This TCR beta chain emerged from a study of cytomegalovirus exposure and HLA in healthy donors. Overall study context: The roughly 120 validation repertoires matched the 666 first-cohort repertoires in platform, a later analysis reported. Whole-study findings and limits: In vitro data verified a few CMV-associated chains as specific for CMV antigens. The TCR clusters that emerged in the first cohort tended, a later analysis found, to co-occur in the 120 validation repertoires. Overall, roughly 150 TCR beta chains were annotated as cytomegalovirus-associated.

The CDR3 is 15 residues long. CDR1 is SGHRS, CDR2 YFSETQ, per germline. Trimming at V came to 4 bases and at J to 4 bases, leaving 5 bases not matched to a gene. The data were produced by immunoSEQ multiplex PCR, yet TCRdb's version contains in-frame clones alone and is incomplete. The sample shows 200,000 or so clones, more than 65% of them seen only once. Details on this clone: The antigen is unknown.

This receptor was identified in a woman aged 30 to 39 in good health and CMV-seropositive. The chain couples TRBV5-1 to TRBJ2-3, with 11 bases matching TRBD2. Sequenced: PBMCs. The CDR3 spells CASSVGTSGPDTQYF. The CDR3 DNA follows: TGCGCCAGCAGCGTCGGGACTAGCGGACCAGATACGCAGTATTTT. The whole variable domain, remainder taken from reference TRBV5-1 and TRBJ2-3, is KAGVTQTPRYLIKTRGQQVTLSCSPISGHRSVSWYQQTPGQGLQFLFEYFSETQRNKGNFPGRFSGRQFSNSRSEMNVSTLELGDSALYLCASSVGTSGPDTQYFGPGTRLTVL.